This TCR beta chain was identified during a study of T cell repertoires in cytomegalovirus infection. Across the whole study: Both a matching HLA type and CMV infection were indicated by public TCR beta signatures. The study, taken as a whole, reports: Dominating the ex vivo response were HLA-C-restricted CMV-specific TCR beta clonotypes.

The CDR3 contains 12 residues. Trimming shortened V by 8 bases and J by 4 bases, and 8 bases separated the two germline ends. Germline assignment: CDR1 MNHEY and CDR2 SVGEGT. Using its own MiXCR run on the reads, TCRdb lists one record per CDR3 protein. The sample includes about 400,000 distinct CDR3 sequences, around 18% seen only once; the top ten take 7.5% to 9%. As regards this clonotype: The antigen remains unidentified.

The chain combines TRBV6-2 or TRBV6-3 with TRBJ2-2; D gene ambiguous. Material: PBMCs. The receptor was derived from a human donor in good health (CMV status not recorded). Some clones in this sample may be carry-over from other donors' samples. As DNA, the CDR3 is TGTGCCAGCCGCCAGAGCACCGGGGAGCTGTTTTTT. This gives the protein CASRQSTGELFF.